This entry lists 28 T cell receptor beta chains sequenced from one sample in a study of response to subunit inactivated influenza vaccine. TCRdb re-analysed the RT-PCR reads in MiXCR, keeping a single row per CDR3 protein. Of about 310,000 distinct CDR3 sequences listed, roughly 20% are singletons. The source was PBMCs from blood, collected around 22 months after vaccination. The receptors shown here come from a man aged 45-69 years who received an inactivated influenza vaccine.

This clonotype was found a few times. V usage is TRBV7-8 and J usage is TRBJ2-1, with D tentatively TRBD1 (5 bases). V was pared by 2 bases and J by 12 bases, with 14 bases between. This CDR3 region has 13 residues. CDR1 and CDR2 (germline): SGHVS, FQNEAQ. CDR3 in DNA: TGTGCCAGCAGCTTATCGAAAGGGGCGCTGCAGTTCTTC. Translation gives CASSLSKGALQFF.

The CDR3 reads CASSLPHTGDTQYF. CDR3 nucleotides: TGCGCCAGCAGCTTGCCGCACACTGGAGATACGCAGTATTTT. The V gene is TRBV5-1, the J gene TRBJ2-3; D is ambiguous. The CDR3 totals 14 residues. The germline CDR1 and CDR2 sequences are SGHRS and YFSETQ. V lost 1 base and J lost 5, with 11 bases in between.

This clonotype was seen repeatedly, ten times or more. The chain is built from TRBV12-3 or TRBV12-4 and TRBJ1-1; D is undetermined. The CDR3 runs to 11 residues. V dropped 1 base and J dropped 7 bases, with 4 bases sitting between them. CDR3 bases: TGTGCCAGCAGTTTAGGAATTGAAGCTTTCTTT. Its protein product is CASSLGIEAFF.

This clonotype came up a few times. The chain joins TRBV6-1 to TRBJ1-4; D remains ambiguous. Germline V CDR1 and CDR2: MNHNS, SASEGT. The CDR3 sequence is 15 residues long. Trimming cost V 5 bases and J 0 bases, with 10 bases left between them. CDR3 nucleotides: TGTGCCAGCAGTCCGACGGTTGCAACTAATGAAAAACTGTTTTTT. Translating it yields CASSPTVATNEKLFF.

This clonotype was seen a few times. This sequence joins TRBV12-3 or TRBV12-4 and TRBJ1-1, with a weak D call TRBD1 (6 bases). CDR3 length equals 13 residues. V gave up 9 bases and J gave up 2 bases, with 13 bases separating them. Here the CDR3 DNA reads TGTGCCAGTGCGACGGGGACAAACACTGAAGCTTTCTTT. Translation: CASATGTNTEAFF.

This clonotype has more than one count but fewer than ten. In DNA, the CDR3 is TGTGCCACCAGCAGAGCAGGGACGGCCATCGGCTACACCTTC. As protein: CATSRAGTAIGYTF. This chain uses TRBV15 with TRBJ1-2; D may be TRBD1 (5 bases). V lost 1 base, J lost 8 bases, and 14 bases lay in between. This CDR3 has 14 amino acids. CDR1 and CDR2 from the germline V gene are LNHNV and YYDKDF (reference sequence).

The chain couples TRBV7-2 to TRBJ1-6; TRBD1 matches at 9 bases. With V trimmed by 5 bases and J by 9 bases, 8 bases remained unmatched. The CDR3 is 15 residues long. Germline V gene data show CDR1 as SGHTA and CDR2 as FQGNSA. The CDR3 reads CASSDKTGGTSPLHF. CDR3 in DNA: TGTGCCAGCAGCGACAAGACAGGGGGTACTTCACCCCTCCACTTT.

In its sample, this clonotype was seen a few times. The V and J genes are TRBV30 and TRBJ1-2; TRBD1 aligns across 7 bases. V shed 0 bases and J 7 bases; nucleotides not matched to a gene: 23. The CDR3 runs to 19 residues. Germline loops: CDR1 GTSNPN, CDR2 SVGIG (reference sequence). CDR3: CAWSVIGWQGELGDGGYTF. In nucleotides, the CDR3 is TGTGCCTGGAGTGTAATTGGATGGCAGGGGGAGTTAGGGGACGGTGGCTACACCTTC.

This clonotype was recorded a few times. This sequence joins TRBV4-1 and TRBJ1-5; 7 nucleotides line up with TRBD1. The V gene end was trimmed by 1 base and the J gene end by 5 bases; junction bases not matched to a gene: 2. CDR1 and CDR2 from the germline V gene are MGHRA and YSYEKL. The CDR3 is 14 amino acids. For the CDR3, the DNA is TGCGCCAGCAGCCAAGGGGACAGCTATCAGCCCCAGCATTTT. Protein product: CASSQGDSYQPQHF.

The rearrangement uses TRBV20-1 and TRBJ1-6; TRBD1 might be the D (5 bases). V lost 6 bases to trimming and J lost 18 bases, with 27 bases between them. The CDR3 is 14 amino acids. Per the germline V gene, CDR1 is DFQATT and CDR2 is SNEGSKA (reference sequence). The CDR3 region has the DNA TGCAGTGCAAGGGCGCTCAGGGAAGCCCTACTTACCCACTTT. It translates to CSARALREALLTHF.

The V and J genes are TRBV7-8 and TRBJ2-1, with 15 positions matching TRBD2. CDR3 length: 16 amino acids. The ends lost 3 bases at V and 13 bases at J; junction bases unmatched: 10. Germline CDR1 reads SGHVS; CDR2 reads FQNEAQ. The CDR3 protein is CASSFSGTSGRRVQFF. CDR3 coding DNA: TGTGCCAGCAGCTTCTCCGGGACTAGCGGGAGGAGGGTACAGTTCTTC.

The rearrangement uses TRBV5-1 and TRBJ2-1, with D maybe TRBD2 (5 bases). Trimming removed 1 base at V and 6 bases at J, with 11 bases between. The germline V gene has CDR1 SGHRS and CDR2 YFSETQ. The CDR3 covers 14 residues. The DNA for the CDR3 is TGCGCCAGCAGCTTGAGCCTAGCTGCCAATGAGCAGTTCTTC. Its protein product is CASSLSLAANEQFF.

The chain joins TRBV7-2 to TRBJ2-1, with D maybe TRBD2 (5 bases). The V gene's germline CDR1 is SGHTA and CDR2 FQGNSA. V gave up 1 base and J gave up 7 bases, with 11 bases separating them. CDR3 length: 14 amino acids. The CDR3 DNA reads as TGTGCCAGCAGCTTAGAGGTTCGGGGAAATGAGCAGTTCTTC. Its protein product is CASSLEVRGNEQFF.

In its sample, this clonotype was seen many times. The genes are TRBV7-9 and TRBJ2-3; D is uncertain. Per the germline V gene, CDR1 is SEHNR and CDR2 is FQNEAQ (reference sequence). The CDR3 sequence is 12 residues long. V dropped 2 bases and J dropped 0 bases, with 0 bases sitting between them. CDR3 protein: CASSLSTDTQYF. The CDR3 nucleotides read TGTGCCAGCAGCTTAAGCACAGATACGCAGTATTTT.

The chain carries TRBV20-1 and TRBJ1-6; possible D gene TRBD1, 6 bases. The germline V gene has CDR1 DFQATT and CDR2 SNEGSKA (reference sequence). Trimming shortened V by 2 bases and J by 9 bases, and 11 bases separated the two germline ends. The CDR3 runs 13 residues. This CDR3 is CSARRGAGSPLHF. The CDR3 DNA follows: TGCAGTGCTAGAAGGGGGGCTGGTTCACCCCTCCACTTT.

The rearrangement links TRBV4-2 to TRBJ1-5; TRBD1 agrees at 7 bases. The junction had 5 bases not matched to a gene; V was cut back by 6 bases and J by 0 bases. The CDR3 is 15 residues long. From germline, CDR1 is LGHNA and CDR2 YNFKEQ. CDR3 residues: CASRKQGNSNQPQHF. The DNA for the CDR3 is TGTGCCAGCAGGAAACAGGGGAATAGCAATCAGCCCCAGCATTTT.

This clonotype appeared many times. The CDR3 nucleotides are TGTGCCAGCAGTGAATTGATGTCCGAAAAACTGTTTTTT. Its protein product is CASSELMSEKLFF. V usage is TRBV6-1 and J usage is TRBJ1-4; D remains unclear. The CDR3 is made up of 13 amino acids. Trimming shortened V by 2 bases and J by 8 bases, and 9 bases separated the two germline ends. Germline V gene lookup returns CDR1 MNHNS and CDR2 SASEGT.

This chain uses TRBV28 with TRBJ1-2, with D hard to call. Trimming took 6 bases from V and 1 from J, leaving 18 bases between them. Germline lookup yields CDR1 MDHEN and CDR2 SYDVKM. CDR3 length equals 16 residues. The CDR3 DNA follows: TGTGCCAGCAGGGAGGCGGACGGTGAGGTTAACTATGGCTACACCTTC. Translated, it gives CASREADGEVNYGYTF.

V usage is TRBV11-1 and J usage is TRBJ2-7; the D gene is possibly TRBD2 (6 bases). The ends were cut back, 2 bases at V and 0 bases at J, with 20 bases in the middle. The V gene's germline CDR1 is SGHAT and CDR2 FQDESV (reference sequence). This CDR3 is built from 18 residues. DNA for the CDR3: TGTGCCAGCAGCTTATTTCCTCGTGGTAGCGGAACCTCCTACGAGCAGTACTTC. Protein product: CASSLFPRGSGTSYEQYF.

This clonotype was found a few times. The CDR3 region has the DNA TGCGCCAGCAGCCAGCACCACGGATGGACCTCTAACTATGGCTACACCTTC. Translating it yields CASSQHHGWTSNYGYTF. The chain carries TRBV4-1 and TRBJ1-2; D unresolved. The length of the CDR3 is 17 residues. Per germline, CDR1 MGHRA and CDR2 YSYEKL. Between the trimmed V and J ends, which lost 3 bases and 0 bases, there was a span of 17 bases.

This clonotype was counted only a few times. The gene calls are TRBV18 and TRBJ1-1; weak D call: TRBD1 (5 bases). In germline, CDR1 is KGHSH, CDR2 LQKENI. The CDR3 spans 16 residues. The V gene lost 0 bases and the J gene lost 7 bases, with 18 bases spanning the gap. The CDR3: CASSPPGHRDHGEAFF. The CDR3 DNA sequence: TGTGCCAGCTCACCACCGGGGCATCGGGACCACGGTGAAGCTTTCTTT.

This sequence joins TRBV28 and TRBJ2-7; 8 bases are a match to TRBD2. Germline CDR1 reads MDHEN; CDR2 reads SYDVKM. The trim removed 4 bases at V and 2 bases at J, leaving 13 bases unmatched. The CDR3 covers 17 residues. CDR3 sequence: CASSYSGGTTRTYEQYF. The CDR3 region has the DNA TGTGCCAGCAGTTACTCGGGGGGGACAACTCGTACCTACGAGCAGTACTTC. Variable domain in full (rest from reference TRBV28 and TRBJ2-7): DVKVTQSSRYLVKRTGEKVFLECVQDMDHENMFWYRQDPGLGLRLIYFSYDVKMKEKGDIPEGYSVSREKKERFSLILESASTNQTSMYLCASSYSGGTTRTYEQYFGPGTRLTVT.

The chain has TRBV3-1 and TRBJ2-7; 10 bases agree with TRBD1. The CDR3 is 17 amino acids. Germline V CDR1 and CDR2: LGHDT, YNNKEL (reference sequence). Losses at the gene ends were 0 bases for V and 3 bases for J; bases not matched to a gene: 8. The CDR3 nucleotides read TGTGCCAGCAGCCAAGATAAGTCCGGACAGGGGGGCTACGAGCAGTACTTC. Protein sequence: CASSQDKSGQGGYEQYF.

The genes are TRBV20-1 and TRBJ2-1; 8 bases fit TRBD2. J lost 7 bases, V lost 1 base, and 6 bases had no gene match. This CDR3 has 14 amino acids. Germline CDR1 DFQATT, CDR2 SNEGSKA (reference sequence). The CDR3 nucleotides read TGCAGTGCTAGAGGGATAGCGGGGAGTAATGAGCAGTTCTTC. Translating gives CSARGIAGSNEQFF.

The DNA of the CDR3 is TGCAGTGCTAGTGTCGGGGGCTCCTATAATTCACCCCTCCACTTT. Encoded protein: CSASVGGSYNSPLHF. The genes are TRBV20-1 and TRBJ1-6; a possible D gene is TRBD1 (5 bases). V lost 3 bases to trimming and J lost 0 bases, with 9 bases between them. CDR1 is DFQATT and CDR2 is SNEGSKA in the germline V gene (reference sequence). CDR3 length: 15 amino acids.

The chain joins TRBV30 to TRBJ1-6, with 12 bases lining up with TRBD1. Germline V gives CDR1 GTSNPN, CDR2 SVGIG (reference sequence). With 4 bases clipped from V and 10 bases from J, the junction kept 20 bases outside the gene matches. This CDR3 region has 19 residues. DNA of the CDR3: TGTGCCTGGATCCAAGGTGGAGGGGACAGGGGGCTTCGTGGATCACCCCTCCACTTT. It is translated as CAWIQGGGDRGLRGSPLHF.

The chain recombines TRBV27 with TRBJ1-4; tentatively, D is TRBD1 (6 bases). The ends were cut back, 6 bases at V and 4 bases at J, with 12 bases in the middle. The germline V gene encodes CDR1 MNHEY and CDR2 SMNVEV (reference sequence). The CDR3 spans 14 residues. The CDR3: CASRKQGLNEKLFF. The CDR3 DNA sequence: TGTGCCAGCAGGAAACAGGGTCTTAATGAAAAACTGTTTTTT.

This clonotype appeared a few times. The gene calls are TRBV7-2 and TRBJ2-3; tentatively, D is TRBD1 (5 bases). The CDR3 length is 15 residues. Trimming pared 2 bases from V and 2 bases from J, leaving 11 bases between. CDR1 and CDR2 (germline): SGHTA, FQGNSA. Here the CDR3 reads CASSLYDRLTDTQYF. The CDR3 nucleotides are TGTGCCAGCAGCTTATACGACAGACTCACAGATACGCAGTATTTT.